Below are 24 T cell receptor beta chains sequenced from a single sample in a study of shared clonotypes between healthy human individuals. The naive CD8 subset, CD45RO-negative cells positively selected for CCR7, excluded terminally differentiated effector memory CD45RA+ cells. Measured with immunoSEQ multiplex PCR; TCRdb has only the in-frame clones, and not every one. The data show millions of clones, 85% to 95% seen once. The sample consisted of naive CD8+ T cells sorted from blood. All receptors come from a young man in good health.

In its sample, this clone was seen once. The V and J genes are TRBV30 and TRBJ2-7; possibly TRBD1 for D (6 bases). V was cut by 4 bases and J by 2 bases, with 12 bases left in between. The CDR3 length is 13 residues. Germline lookup yields CDR1 GTSNPN and CDR2 SVGIG (reference sequence). The chain's CDR3 is CAWNDRSTYEQYF. Here the CDR3 DNA reads TGTGCCTGGAATGACAGGTCCACCTACGAGCAGTACTTC.

V is TRBV6-5 and J is TRBJ2-7; 8 positions agree with TRBD1. Germline V lookup: CDR1 MNHEY, CDR2 SVGAGI. Losses at the gene ends were 0 bases for V and 5 bases for J; bases not matched to a gene: 3. The CDR3 is made up of 14 amino acids. The CDR3 DNA reads as TGTGCCAGCAGTTACTCGCCAGGGGGCGACGAGCAGTACTTC. Translating it yields CASSYSPGGDEQYF.

As concerns this clone: In the same sample, other DNA sequences code for this CDR3. This chain links TRBV4-3 with TRBJ2-7; TRBD2 matches at 14 bases. Germline trimming cut 4 bases from V and 5 bases from J; bases unmatched to any gene: 1. Germline CDR1 LGHNA, CDR2 YSLEER. The CDR3 is made up of 14 amino acids. The CDR3 DNA sequence: TGCGCCAGCAGCCCGGGACTAGCGGGAGACGAGCAGTACTTC. This codes for CASSPGLAGDEQYF.

The chain is built from TRBV10-3 and TRBJ2-7, with D unclear. V was trimmed by 8 bases and J by 3 bases, leaving 8 bases between them. Germline CDR1 and CDR2: ENHRY and SYGVKD. The CDR3 extends over 11 amino acids. CDR3 loop: CAIGRIYEQYF. In nucleotides, the CDR3 is TGTGCCATCGGGCGGATCTACGAGCAGTACTTC.

The V gene is TRBV19, the J gene TRBJ2-5; TRBD1 agrees at 8 bases. Germline CDR1 and CDR2: LNHDA and SQIVND (reference sequence). The V segment lost 7 bases and the J segment 5 bases; nucleotides outside the gene matches: 6. The CDR3 is 13 residues long. CDR3 amino acids: CASNPDREETQYF. In DNA form, the CDR3 reads TGTGCCAGTAACCCGGACAGGGAGGAGACCCAGTACTTC.

The chain employs TRBV2 and TRBJ2-1; D might be TRBD1 (6 bases). Looked up from germline, CDR1 is SNHLY and CDR2 is FYNNEI. V lost 3 bases, J lost 0 bases, and 12 bases lay in between. The CDR3 is 16 amino acids. The CDR3: CASSDFTRGSYNEQFF. The CDR3 DNA is TGTGCCAGCAGTGATTTTACCAGGGGCTCCTACAATGAGCAGTTCTTC.

The chain links TRBV7-9 to TRBJ2-1; 14 bases match TRBD2. Germline V CDR1 and CDR2: SEHNR, FQNEAQ (reference sequence). The CDR3 extends over 18 amino acids. V was clipped by 1 base and J by 12 bases; unmatched bases: 14. Here the CDR3 reads CASSLDGTMGLAGVGQFF. DNA of the CDR3: TGTGCCAGCAGCTTAGATGGGACTATGGGACTAGCGGGAGTGGGGCAGTTCTTC. The complete variable domain, with remaining parts taken from reference TRBV7-9 and TRBJ2-1, reads DTGVSQNPRHKITKRGQNVTFRCDPISEHNRLYWYRQTLGQGPEFLTYFQNEAQLEKSRLLSDRFSAERPKGSFSTLEIQRTEQGDSAMYLCASSLDGTMGLAGVGQFFGPGTRLTVL.

This chain links TRBV6-1 with TRBJ2-5; D possibly corresponds to TRBD2 (6 bases). The CDR3 covers 15 residues. The germline V gene encodes CDR1 MNHNS and CDR2 SASEGT. V lost 7 bases and J lost 3, with 18 bases in between. CDR3 sequence (DNA): TGTGCCAGCATAGATCCCGGGAGTTGGGAAGAGACCCAGTACTTC. This codes for CASIDPGSWEETQYF.

The CDR3 region has the DNA TGTGCCAGCAGACAGGGCGGTTACGAGCAGTACTTC. Its protein product is CASRQGGYEQYF. The V call is TRBV5-6, the J call TRBJ2-7, with D perhaps matching TRBD1 (6 bases). V lost 5 bases and J lost 4, with 10 bases in between. CDR3 length equals 12 residues. The germline gives CDR1 SGHDT, CDR2 YYEEEE.

This clone appeared once. The chain uses TRBV28 and TRBJ2-3, with D perhaps being TRBD1 or TRBD2 (6 bases each). Deletions cut 4 bases from V and 3 bases from J, with 14 bases between. Germline V CDR1 and CDR2: MDHEN, SYDVKM. This CDR3 comprises 15 residues. CDR3 DNA: TGTGCCAGCAGTTCTTACAGGGAGGTGACAGATACGCAGTATTTT. Translated, it gives CASSSYREVTDTQYF.

The rearrangement joins TRBV5-1 to TRBJ2-5, with TRBD2 matching 16 bases. Germline V lookup: CDR1 SGHRS, CDR2 YFSETQ. This CDR3 is 17 amino acids long. Trimming cost V 4 bases and J 4 bases; bases outside gene matches: 7. The CDR3 is CASSMGLAGGPGETQYF. The CDR3 DNA reads TGCGCCAGCAGCATGGGACTAGCGGGAGGGCCTGGAGAGACCCAGTACTTC.

The rearrangement joins TRBV5-1 to TRBJ2-1; D uncertain. This CDR3 contains 17 residues. The germline gives CDR1 SGHRS, CDR2 YFSETQ. Trimming stripped 8 bases from V and 2 bases from J, with 23 bases between. CDR3 region: CASSAAHGGSPYNEQFF. The CDR3 region has the DNA TGCGCCAGTTCAGCAGCCCATGGCGGTAGCCCCTACAATGAGCAGTTCTTC. Together with reference TRBV5-1 and TRBJ2-1, the CDR3 gives the full variable domain: KAGVTQTPRYLIKTRGQQVTLSCSPISGHRSVSWYQQTPGQGLQFLFEYFSETQRNKGNFPGRFSGRQFSNSRSEMNVSTLELGDSALYLCASSAAHGGSPYNEQFFGPGTRLTVL.

The V call is TRBV18, the J call TRBJ1-5, with D hard to call. There are 16 residues in the CDR3. Deletions cut 0 bases from V and 8 bases from J, with 17 bases between. Looked up from germline, CDR1 is KGHSH and CDR2 is LQKENI. CDR3 sequence (DNA): TGTGCCAGCTCACCACCGGTGGAGGGAATTTGGAAGCCCCAGCATTTT. Protein product: CASSPPVEGIWKPQHF. The whole variable domain, remainder taken from reference TRBV18 and TRBJ1-5, is NAGVMQNPRHLVRRRGQEARLRCSPMKGHSHVYWYRQLPEEGLKFMVYLQKENIIDESGMPKERFSAEFPKEGPSILRIQQVVRGDSAAYFCASSPPVEGIWKPQHFGDGTRLSIL.

This clone was found once. This chain uses TRBV4-1 with TRBJ2-7, with D maybe TRBD2 (5 bases). Per the germline V gene, CDR1 is MGHRA and CDR2 is YSYEKL. The CDR3 totals 14 residues. Trimming pared 3 bases from V and 2 bases from J, leaving 11 bases between. CDR3 nucleotides: TGCGCCAGCAGCCATGGTGACGGGACCTACGAGCAGTACTTC. It specifies CASSHGDGTYEQYF.

The rearrangement uses TRBV7-2 and TRBJ2-7, with 7 positions matching TRBD2. V shed 5 bases and J 4 bases; nucleotides not matched to a gene: 11. Looked up from germline, CDR1 is SGHTA and CDR2 is FQGNSA. The CDR3 length is 15 residues. The CDR3 here is CASSPRGSSRYEQYF. The DNA for the CDR3 is TGTGCCAGCAGCCCGCGGGGGAGCAGTAGATACGAGCAGTACTTC.

V is TRBV13 and J is TRBJ1-6; no reliable D call. The CDR3 is made up of 14 amino acids. The germline CDR1 and CDR2 sequences are PRHDT and FYEKMQ (reference sequence). V lost 2 bases, J lost 6 bases, and 8 bases lay in between. CDR3 bases: TGTGCCAGCAGCTTATTCGGATCTAATTCACCCCTCCACTTT. It yields the protein CASSLFGSNSPLHF.

The rearrangement links TRBV13 to TRBJ1-2; 10 bases agree with TRBD1. Germline assignment: CDR1 PRHDT and CDR2 FYEKMQ (reference sequence). With V trimmed by 5 bases and J by 6 bases, 6 bases remained unmatched. This CDR3 has 14 residues. The CDR3 spells CASSTGQGLNGYTF. The CDR3 coding sequence is TGTGCCAGCAGCACGGGACAGGGGTTGAATGGCTACACCTTC.

The chain has TRBV19 and TRBJ1-2, with 7 bases matching TRBD1. Germline assignment: CDR1 LNHDA and CDR2 SQIVND (reference sequence). Trimming removed 4 bases from V and 3 bases from J; junction bases left unmatched: 5. CDR3 length: 14 residues. As DNA, the CDR3 is TGTGCCAGTAGTACCGACAGGGAGGACTATGGCTACACCTTC. This sequence encodes CASSTDREDYGYTF.

Concerning this clone itself: This sample also contains other DNA sequences that code for the same CDR3. The chain employs TRBV6-5 and TRBJ2-3; 7 positions match TRBD1. CDR1 MNHEY and CDR2 SVGAGI come from the germline V gene. There are 15 residues in the CDR3. The ends lost 3 bases at V and 0 bases at J; junction bases unmatched: 3. The CDR3 DNA is TGTGCCAGCAGTTATACAGGGGAAAGCACAGATACGCAGTATTTT. Translating it yields CASSYTGESTDTQYF.

This rearrangement joins TRBV27 to TRBJ2-7; D is uncertain. V was shortened by 3 bases and J by 2 bases, with 17 bases between the two germline ends. The germline CDR1 and CDR2 sequences are MNHEY and SMNVEV (reference sequence). The CDR3 contains 16 residues. CDR3 loop: CASSFLGAQSTYEQYF. CDR3 nucleotides: TGTGCCAGCAGTTTCCTCGGAGCCCAAAGCACCTACGAGCAGTACTTC.

The CDR3, as DNA: TGTGCCAGCAGTTACATAGCAGGGGGCGGCGACTATGGCTACACCTTC. It specifies CASSYIAGGGDYGYTF. The chain is built from TRBV6-5 and TRBJ1-2; TRBD1 aligns across 8 bases. The germline gives CDR1 MNHEY, CDR2 SVGAGI. Trimming at V came to 2 bases and at J to 3 bases, leaving 8 bases not matched to a gene. The CDR3 has 16 amino acids.

This sequence joins TRBV27 and TRBJ1-1; tentative D call: TRBD1 (6 bases). V gave up 6 bases and J gave up 1 base, with 12 bases separating them. Germline V CDR1 and CDR2: MNHEY, SMNVEV (reference sequence). The length of the CDR3 is 14 residues. CDR3 amino acids: CASRFGQQNTEAFF. CDR3 in DNA: TGTGCCAGCAGGTTCGGACAGCAGAACACTGAAGCTTTCTTT.

This chain joins TRBV28 and TRBJ2-7; D gene ambiguous. CDR1 is MDHEN and CDR2 is SYDVKM in the germline V gene. V was shortened by 5 bases and J by 6 bases, with 11 bases between the two germline ends. The CDR3 is 12 amino acids. The CDR3 is CASSPLGIEQYF. Here the CDR3 DNA reads TGTGCCAGCAGTCCTCTAGGGATCGAGCAGTACTTC.

Only one count was recorded for this clone. An end of the junction differs from the germline gene, which may be a read error. V and J are TRBV7-7 and TRBJ2-7, with D possibly matching TRBD2 (5 bases). Looked up from germline, CDR1 is SSHAT and CDR2 is FNYEAQ (reference sequence). The CDR3 has 13 amino acids. The CDR3 protein is CASSLTSGAEQYF. The CDR3 coding sequence is TGTGCTAGCAGCTTAACTAGTGGAGCCGAGCAGTACTTC.